This T cell receptor beta chain was documented in a study of spatial heterogeneity in lung cancer. Study in general: Consistently, beta-chain sequences turned up in larger numbers than alpha-chain sequences did.

There are many counts of this clonotype. No antigen is known for it. Documented time point: sample taken at primary tumor resection. Study observations and caveats: The appearance of ubiquitous expanded tumor TCRs in blood was greater at resection than follow-up.

The CDR3 covers 13 residues. The V gene lost 4 bases and the J gene lost 3 bases, with 9 bases spanning the gap. Individual TCR cDNA molecules each bore their own unique molecular identifier. TCRdb reprocessed the 5' RACE reads with MiXCR, giving one entry per CDR3 protein. Of 25,000 or so distinct CDR3 sequences listed, less than 6% are singletons. J is TRBJ1-1 and V is TRBV12-3 or TRBV12-4; D might be TRBD1 (6 bases). The sequence came from a male donor with early-stage non-small cell lung cancer. The sequencing here drew on PBMCs, taken at surgery. DNA of the CDR3: TGTGCCAGCAGTTGGACAGCGGACACTGAAGCTTTCTTT. Protein sequence: CASSWTADTEAFF.